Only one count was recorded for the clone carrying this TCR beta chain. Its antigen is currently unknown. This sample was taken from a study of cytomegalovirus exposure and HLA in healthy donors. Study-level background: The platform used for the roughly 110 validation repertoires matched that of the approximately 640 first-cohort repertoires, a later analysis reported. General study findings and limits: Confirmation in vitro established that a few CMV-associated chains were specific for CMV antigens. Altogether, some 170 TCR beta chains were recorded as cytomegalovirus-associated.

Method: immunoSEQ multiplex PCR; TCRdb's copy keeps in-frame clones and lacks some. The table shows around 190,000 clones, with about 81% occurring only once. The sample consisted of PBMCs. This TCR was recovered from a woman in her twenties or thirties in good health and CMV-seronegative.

The CDR3 region has the DNA TGTGCCAGCAGCCAGGTACAGGGGGCGAGGGGGGCCAACGTCCTGACTTTC. This sequence encodes CASSQVQGARGANVLTF. V usage is TRBV4-2 and J usage is TRBJ2-6, with TRBD1 matching 9 bases. Germline V lookup: CDR1 LGHNA, CDR2 YNFKEQ. The CDR3 runs 17 residues. The V and J ends lost 3 bases and 4 bases, in that order; junction bases with no gene match: 7.